These T cell receptor beta chains were read from a single sample in a study of control samples from healthy donors and cancer patients. Generated by immunoSEQ multiplex PCR, the TCRdb table keeps only in-frame clones and is missing some. Of some 120,000 clones listed, approximately 87% were seen once; the top ten hold about 2.9%. Material: blood. All receptors derive from a man between 60 and 75 years old in good health. The CDR3 runs from the conserved cysteine through the conserved F or W. Fields, in order: clone size, V gene, J gene, CDR3 protein. The size entry is marked missing in some rows and otherwise reads once, few, many or a size class.

>-|TRBV5-8|TRBJ1-4
CASSLGQVGEKLFF
>-|TRBV28|TRBJ2-3
CASSSGQASDTQYF
>-|TRBV28|TRBJ2-3
CASRRLAGYTDTQYF
>few|TRBV7-2|TRBJ1-1
CASSQDRVFRAFF
>-|TRBV19|TRBJ2-3
CASSIPGPQDTQYF
>-|TRBV27|TRBJ1-2
CASKGLGEWGYTF
>-|TRBV18|TRBJ2-4
CASSPDTLAKNIQYF
>-|TRBV3-1/TRBV3-2|TRBJ1-5
CASSQGAIGQPQHF
>-|TRBV12-3/TRBV12-4|TRBJ2-2
CASSPGLGELFF
>-|TRBV19|TRBJ2-2
CASSLYSDTGELFF
>-|TRBV11-2|TRBJ2-1
CASSRLESNEQFF
>few|TRBV3-1/TRBV3-2|TRBJ1-5
CASTSGDQPQHF
>-|TRBV7-2|TRBJ1-5
CASSLEGGLVNQPQHF
>few|TRBV28|TRBJ1-4
CASSSSGGYSEKLFF
>-|TRBV9|TRBJ2-2
CASSATRGGFATGELFF
>-|TRBV7-9|TRBJ1-1
CASSFESTVMNTEAFF
>-|TRBV7-3|TRBJ2-2
CASSKGTGELFF
>once|TRBV6-5|TRBJ1-5
CASSYMGAYSNQPQHF
>-|TRBV18|TRBJ1-3
CASSPRSSGSGNTIYF
>-|TRBV27|TRBJ2-2
CASNLRGDTGELFF
>-|TRBV19|TRBJ1-5
CASSIIGRLNQPQHF
>-|TRBV6-5|TRBJ2-3
CASSLTGTVNTDTQYF
>few|TRBV5-1|TRBJ2-5
CASSFNPGTGTQETQYF
>-|TRBV28|TRBJ1-5
CASINSFDQPQHF